This T cell receptor beta chain emerged from a study of blood T cells in healthy people across ages. Regarding the study as a whole: Older age coincided with a roughly linear decline in TCR beta diversity per million T cells.

Concerning this clonotype itself: What it binds is unknown.

A J-beta primer mix and a sample-barcoded 5' primer were used in a second PCR of roughly 7 to 12 cycles. Per-sample output comprised a minimum of 2.5 million paired-end reads containing CDR3. TCRdb called the 5' RACE reads again in MiXCR, with one record for every CDR3 protein. The sample includes over 600,000 distinct CDR3 sequences, around 41% seen only once; the top ten take around 32%. Looked up from germline, CDR1 is SGHTA and CDR2 is FQGNSA. The CDR3 runs 16 residues. PBMCs, at least 7 million per sample, were isolated. This chain connects TRBV7-2 to TRBJ2-4; D is unclear. Near its end, the DNA agrees better with TRBJ2-7, so the J call may be wrong. Sequencing was carried out using blood. The source of this sequence is a man older than 75 in good health. The CDR3 is CASSLYPFFRPGEQYF. The CDR3 nucleotides read TGTGCCAGCAGCTTATATCCTTTCTTTCGGCCGGGCGAGCAGTACTTC.